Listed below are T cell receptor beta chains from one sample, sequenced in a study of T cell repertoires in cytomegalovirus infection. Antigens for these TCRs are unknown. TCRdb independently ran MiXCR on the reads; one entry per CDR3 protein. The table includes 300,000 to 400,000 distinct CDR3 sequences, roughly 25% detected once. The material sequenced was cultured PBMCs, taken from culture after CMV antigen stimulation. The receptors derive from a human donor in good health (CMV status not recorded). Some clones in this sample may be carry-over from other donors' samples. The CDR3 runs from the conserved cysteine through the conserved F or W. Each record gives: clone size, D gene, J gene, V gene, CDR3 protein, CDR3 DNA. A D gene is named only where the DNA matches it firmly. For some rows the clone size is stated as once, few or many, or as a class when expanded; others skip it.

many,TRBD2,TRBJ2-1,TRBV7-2,CASSSGSGKSRNEQFF,TGTGCCAGCAGTTCAGGAAGCGGGAAATCCCGCAATGAGCAGTTCTTC
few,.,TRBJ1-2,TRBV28,CASRTGRRYGYTF,TGTGCCAGCAGGACGGGACGGCGCTATGGCTACACCTTC
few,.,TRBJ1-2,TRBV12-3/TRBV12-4,CASSQRGTTLGDGYTF,TGTGCCAGCAGTCAGAGGGGGACAACTTTAGGGGATGGCTACACCTTC
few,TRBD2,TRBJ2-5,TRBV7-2,CASRKGRGYQETQYF,TGTGCCAGCAGAAAGGGGCGGGGGTACCAAGAGACCCAGTACTTC
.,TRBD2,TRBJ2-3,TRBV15,CATSRKTSGAFTDTQYF,TGTGCCACCAGCAGGAAGACTAGCGGGGCTTTCACAGATACGCAGTATTTT
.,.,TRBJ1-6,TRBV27,CASSPKQGTNSPLHF,TGTGCCAGCAGTCCGAAACAGGGAACAAATTCACCCCTCCACTTT
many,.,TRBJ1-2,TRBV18,CASSQQELWLSYTF,TGTGCCAGCTCGCAACAGGAACTATGGCTTAGCTACACCTTC
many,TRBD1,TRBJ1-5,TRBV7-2,CASSLVGGWGSNQPQHF,TGTGCCAGCAGCTTAGTAGGGGGCTGGGGTAGCAATCAGCCCCAGCATTTT
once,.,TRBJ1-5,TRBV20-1,CSARGDSNQPQHF,TGCAGTGCTAGGGGGGATAGCAATCAGCCCCAGCATTTT
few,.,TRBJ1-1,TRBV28,CASSSPPNTEAFF,TGTGCCAGCAGTTCTCCCCCGAACACTGAAGCTTTCTTT
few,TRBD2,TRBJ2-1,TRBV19,CASSIRGLAGVSSYNEQFF,TGTGCCAGTAGTATACGGGGACTAGCGGGAGTTAGCTCCTACAATGAGCAGTTCTTC
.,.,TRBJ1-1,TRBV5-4,CASSLEAENEAFF,TGTGCCAGCAGCTTGGAGGCGGAAAATGAAGCTTTCTTT
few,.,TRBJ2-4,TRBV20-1,CSAAYVLAKNIQYF,TGCAGTGCTGCTTACGTCCTAGCCAAAAACATTCAGTACTTC
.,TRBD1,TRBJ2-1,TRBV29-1,CSLKAGGSEQFF,TGCAGTCTTAAAGCAGGGGGCAGTGAGCAGTTCTTC
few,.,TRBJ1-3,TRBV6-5,CASRLRGGNTIYF,TGTGCCAGCAGGCTTCGGGGGGGAAACACCATATATTTT
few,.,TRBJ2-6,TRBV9,CASSVGSFGANVLTF,TGTGCCAGCAGCGTAGGAAGTTTTGGGGCCAACGTCCTGACTTTC
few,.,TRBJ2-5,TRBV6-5,CASSYTFPAGIQETQYF,TGTGCCAGCAGTTACACATTCCCTGCGGGAATACAAGAGACCCAGTACTTC
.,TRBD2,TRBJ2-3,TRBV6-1,CASRGTSGSLVTDTQYF,TGTGCCAGCAGGGGGACTAGCGGGAGTTTGGTAACAGATACGCAGTATTTT
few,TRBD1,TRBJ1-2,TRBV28,CASSSTGGRGYGYTF,TGTGCCAGCAGTTCAACAGGGGGAAGGGGGTATGGCTACACCTTC
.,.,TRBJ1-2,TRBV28,CASSLSNRAAYGYTF,TGTGCCAGCAGTCTCTCGAACAGGGCCGCCTATGGCTACACCTTC
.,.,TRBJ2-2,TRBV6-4,CASSDSRSGVENTGELFF,TGTGCCAGCAGTGACTCCCGCTCGGGGGTAGAGAACACCGGGGAGCTGTTTTTT
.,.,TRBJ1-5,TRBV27,CASGLGRGTKPQHF,TGTGCCAGCGGTTTAGGGAGGGGTACAAAGCCCCAGCATTTT
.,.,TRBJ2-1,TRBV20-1,CSAIWLGEQFF,TGCAGTGCTATATGGCTTGGTGAGCAGTTCTTC
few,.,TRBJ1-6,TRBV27,CASSLEGDSPLHF,TGTGCCAGCAGTTTAGAAGGGGATTCACCCCTCCACTTT
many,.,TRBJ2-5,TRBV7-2,CASSLTVSRETQYF,TGTGCCAGCAGCTTAACGGTCTCCAGGGAGACCCAGTACTTC
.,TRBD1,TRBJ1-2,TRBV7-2,CASSSPGQGSYGYTF,TGTGCCAGCAGCTCCCCGGGACAGGGAAGCTATGGCTACACCTTC
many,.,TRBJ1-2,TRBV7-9,CASSSDNYGYTF,TGTGCCAGCAGCTCCGACAACTATGGCTACACCTTC
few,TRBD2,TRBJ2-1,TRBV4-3,CASSQELAGRSGEQFF,TGCGCCAGCAGCCAAGAACTAGCGGGACGGTCGGGGGAGCAGTTCTTC